What follows describes a single T cell receptor (beta chain). This sample is part of a study of blood T cell repertoires in COVID-19. Sequencing was performed with immunoSEQ multiplex PCR; in TCRdb, only in-frame clones are kept and a portion is missing. The sample lists under 300,000 clones; roughly 90% were seen once. This CDR3 region has 13 residues. Trimming took 0 bases from V and 6 from J, leaving 10 bases between them. Germline assignment: CDR1 SGHRS and CDR2 YFSETQ. This TCR came from a woman between 55 and 75 years old who had recovered from COVID-19. The sequencing input was PBMCs or T cells enriched from blood (not recorded which). The chain joins TRBV5-1 to TRBJ2-7; TRBD1 might be the D (6 bases). This CDR3 is CASSLEVGGEQYF. In DNA, the CDR3 is TGCGCCAGCAGCTTGGAGGTAGGGGGCGAGCAGTACTTC.